Described below is a single TCR beta chain sequence and its context. A much larger clone is a single base away; this may be a read error. Other DNA variants within this sample encode the same CDR3. This record belongs to a study of shared clonotypes between healthy human individuals. CDR3 length: 11 amino acids. Between the trimmed V and J ends, which lost 2 bases and 6 bases, there was a span of 4 bases. Germline-derived CDR1 and CDR2 are SGHRS and YFSETQ. Profiling relied on immunoSEQ multiplex PCR, and the TCRdb table lists in-frame clones only, not all of them. The sample records 2,500,000 or so clones, roughly 92% being singletons. The donors, all of them Caucasian adults, lived in Nashville, Tennessee.

The TCR comes from a man aged 18 to 29 in good health. Some clones in this sample may be carry-over from other donors' samples. Sequencing used naive CD4+ T cells from PBMCs. Subset defined: CD45RA+ positively selected. The chain uses TRBV5-1 and TRBJ2-3; the D is unclear. The CDR3 DNA sequence: TGCGCCAGCAGCTTCACGGATACGCAGTATTTT. As protein: CASSFTDTQYF.